What follows are 31 T cell receptor beta chains derived from one specimen sequenced in a study of shared clonotypes between healthy human individuals. Clones were read by immunoSEQ multiplex PCR, and TCRdb kept only the in-frame ones, dropping some. The sample lists approximately 1,500,000 clones, 95% to 97% occurring once. Material: naive CD4+ T cells sorted from blood. Stated subset: CD45RA+ positively selected. The receptors stem from a man aged 25 to 40 in good health.

The genes are TRBV6-1 and TRBJ1-5; 9 bases are a match to TRBD1. Germline loops: CDR1 MNHNS, CDR2 SASEGT. Trimming removed 6 bases from V and 3 bases from J; junction bases left unmatched: 6. This CDR3 comprises 15 residues. The CDR3 region has the DNA TGTGCCAGCAGACAAGACAGGGGGTTCAATCAGCCCCAGCATTTT. This gives the protein CASRQDRGFNQPQHF.

The chain uses TRBV5-1 and TRBJ1-1, with a possible D match to TRBD1 (5 bases). The CDR3 covers 14 residues. CDR1 SGHRS and CDR2 YFSETQ come from the germline V gene. Between the trimmed V and J ends, which lost 5 bases and 1 base, there was a span of 12 bases. Here the CDR3 DNA reads TGCGCCAGCAGGATGGGACTTGGGAACACTGAAGCTTTCTTT. Protein sequence: CASRMGLGNTEAFF.

This clone was observed a single time. The J gene is TRBJ1-6, the V gene TRBV6-1; D not certain. The V end was cut by 4 bases, the J end by 5 bases, with 6 bases between. Germline CDR1 is MNHNS and CDR2 is SASEGT. This CDR3 region has 13 residues. CDR3 sequence reads: CASSGRDNSPLHF. In DNA form, the CDR3 reads TGTGCCAGCAGTGGGCGAGATAATTCACCCCTCCACTTT.

This rearrangement joins TRBV15 to TRBJ2-7, with D possibly TRBD1 on 5 matching bases. Germline CDR1 is LNHNV and CDR2 is YYDKDF (reference sequence). Trimming took 1 base from V and 3 from J, leaving 13 bases between them. There are 15 residues in the CDR3. The CDR3 DNA reads as TGTGCCACCAGCAGAGGCGTGGACACCTTCTACGAGCAGTACTTC. Translation: CATSRGVDTFYEQYF.

This chain uses TRBV6-1 with TRBJ2-7, with TRBD2 matching over 7 bases. This CDR3 comprises 15 residues. After removal of 4 bases from V and 0 bases from J, the junction contained 6 bases not matched to a gene. Germline V gene sequence: CDR1 MNHNS, CDR2 SASEGT. The CDR3 bases are TGTGCCAGCAGTGGTGCGGGAGTAGGCTCCTACGAGCAGTACTTC. It yields the protein CASSGAGVGSYEQYF.

J is TRBJ2-7 and V is TRBV7-2; D gene uncertain. Per germline, CDR1 SGHTA and CDR2 FQGNSA. The ends were cut back, 1 base at V and 3 bases at J, with 7 bases in the middle. This CDR3 contains 13 residues. CDR3: CASSLGTHYEQYF. As DNA, the CDR3 is TGTGCCAGCAGCTTAGGAACCCACTACGAGCAGTACTTC.

V gene TRBV18 combines with J gene TRBJ1-1; TRBD1 is a possible D gene (5 bases). CDR3 length equals 13 residues. Germline CDR1 is KGHSH and CDR2 is LQKENI. Trimming stripped 6 bases from V and 7 bases from J, with 15 bases between. The CDR3 region has the DNA TGTGCCAGCTCCCGGACGGGGGGTATTGAAGCTTTCTTT. Amino acids: CASSRTGGIEAFF.

The chain recombines TRBV9 with TRBJ2-5; 8 nucleotides align to TRBD2. Germline V gene sequence: CDR1 SGDLS, CDR2 YYNGEE. The CDR3 spans 14 residues. V lost 4 bases, J lost 4 bases, and 6 bases stayed unmatched. CDR3 in DNA: TGTGCCAGCAGCCCTCGGGGGGGACGAGAGACCCAGTACTTC. Translation: CASSPRGGRETQYF.

The J gene is TRBJ2-3, the V gene TRBV10-3; the match to TRBD2 covers 7 bases. CDR3 length equals 14 residues. The ends lost 2 bases at V and 4 bases at J; junction bases unmatched: 3. Germline V CDR1 and CDR2: ENHRY, SYGVKD. This chain's CDR3 is CAISEAGVSDTQYF. CDR3 nucleotide sequence: TGTGCCATCAGTGAGGCGGGAGTGTCAGATACGCAGTATTTT.

V usage is TRBV5-4 and J usage is TRBJ2-5; D gene ambiguous. This CDR3 contains 15 residues. Germline values: CDR1 SGHNT, CDR2 YYREEE (reference sequence). Trimming took off 4 bases at V and 5 bases at J, with 18 bases between the two ends. The CDR3 coding sequence is TGTGCCAGCAGCACCTATCTTGGAGTTCGCGAGACCCAGTACTTC. Its translation: CASSTYLGVRETQYF.

With respect to this clone: In the same sample, other DNA sequences code for this CDR3. This chain joins TRBV18 and TRBJ2-3, with unresolved D. V shed 1 base and J shed 1 base, with 6 bases lying between them. CDR1 KGHSH and CDR2 LQKENI come from the germline V gene. The CDR3 is made up of 14 amino acids. The CDR3 here is CASSPRAGTDTQYF. The CDR3 DNA reads as TGTGCCAGCTCACCACGGGCGGGCACAGATACGCAGTATTTT.

The CDR3 spells CASSDSDFPTDTQYF. In DNA, the CDR3 is TGTGCCAGCAGCGACAGTGATTTCCCCACAGATACGCAGTATTTT. This chain joins TRBV25-1 and TRBJ2-3; possible D gene TRBD1, 5 bases. V was shortened by 6 bases and J by 2 bases, with 15 bases between the two germline ends. CDR3 length: 15 amino acids. Germline CDR1 reads MGHDK; CDR2 reads SYGVNS.

The chain recombines TRBV10-3 with TRBJ2-7; D call uncertain. V dropped 5 bases and J dropped 7 bases, with 27 bases sitting between them. This CDR3 spans 17 amino acids. Germline values: CDR1 ENHRY, CDR2 SYGVKD. The CDR3 sequence is CAISTQSRAPTHREQYF. CDR3 coding DNA: TGTGCCATCAGTACACAGAGTAGAGCCCCCACCCATCGGGAGCAGTACTTC.

The V and J genes are TRBV5-4 and TRBJ2-1; D is perhaps TRBD1 (6 bases). Between the trimmed V and J ends, which lost 4 bases and 1 base, there was a span of 12 bases. CDR3 size: 15 residues. Germline V gives CDR1 SGHNT, CDR2 YYREEE (reference sequence). Here the CDR3 DNA reads TGTGCCAGCAGCACACAGGGCCCTTCCTACAATGAGCAGTTCTTC. Encoded protein: CASSTQGPSYNEQFF.

This sequence joins TRBV5-1 and TRBJ2-3, with 9 bases lining up with TRBD2. CDR1 is SGHRS, CDR2 YFSETQ, per germline. Trimming removed 0 bases from V and 6 bases from J; junction bases left unmatched: 11. This CDR3 contains 17 residues. Written as DNA, the CDR3 is TGCGCCAGCAGCTTGGGGGCTCTCCCTAGCGGGGCGGATACGCAGTATTTT. Its translation is CASSLGALPSGADTQYF. The entire variable domain, with the rest obtained from reference TRBV5-1 and TRBJ2-3, is as follows: KAGVTQTPRYLIKTRGQQVTLSCSPISGHRSVSWYQQTPGQGLQFLFEYFSETQRNKGNFPGRFSGRQFSNSRSEMNVSTLELGDSALYLCASSLGALPSGADTQYFGPGTRLTVL.

This clone was detected once. This sequence joins TRBV19 and TRBJ2-3; D not resolved. V was clipped by 2 bases and J by 2 bases, with 5 bases between them. Germline-derived CDR1 and CDR2 are LNHDA and SQIVND (reference sequence). CDR3 length equals 13 residues. The CDR3 region has the DNA TGTGCCAGTAGTATAACAGACACAGATACGCAGTATTTT. Protein: CASSITDTDTQYF.

The V gene is TRBV5-1, the J gene TRBJ2-3, with TRBD1 matching over 9 bases. The CDR3 contains 16 residues. Germline CDR1 reads SGHRS; CDR2 reads YFSETQ. With V trimmed by 3 bases and J by 2 bases, 7 bases remained unmatched. The CDR3 nucleotides read TGCGCCAGCAGCTCGCCCGACAGGGGGACCACAGATACGCAGTATTTT. This codes for CASSSPDRGTTDTQYF.

The genes are TRBV9 and TRBJ2-3, with D possibly matching TRBD1 (5 bases). Trimming took off 0 bases at V and 4 bases at J, with 15 bases between the two ends. Germline V CDR1 and CDR2: SGDLS, YYNGEE. The CDR3 contains 16 residues. The CDR3, as DNA: TGTGCCAGCAGCGTAGGGGGCCTCCCTAGTGCAGATACGCAGTATTTT. This sequence encodes CASSVGGLPSADTQYF.

V and J are TRBV7-9 and TRBJ1-1, with 8 bases identical to TRBD1. The V gene's germline CDR1 is SEHNR and CDR2 FQNEAQ (reference sequence). J lost 6 bases, V lost 0 bases, and 6 bases had no gene match. The CDR3 extends over 15 amino acids. CDR3 residues: CASSLAQGASAEAFF. The CDR3 DNA is TGTGCCAGCAGCTTAGCGCAGGGGGCAAGCGCTGAAGCTTTCTTT.

The rearrangement links TRBV2 to TRBJ2-1; perhaps TRBD2 as D (6 bases). Germline CDR1 and CDR2: SNHLY and FYNNEI. This CDR3 is built from 14 residues. V was clipped by 6 bases and J by 1 base, with 10 bases between them. The CDR3 sequence is CASSQGLSYNEQFF. CDR3 coding DNA: TGTGCCAGCAGCCAGGGACTTTCCTACAATGAGCAGTTCTTC.

The V and J genes are TRBV7-9 and TRBJ2-1; 7 bases line up with TRBD2. The CDR3 extends over 16 amino acids. J gave up 0 bases and V 2 bases, and 4 bases lay outside the gene matches. Germline V gene lookup returns CDR1 SEHNR and CDR2 FQNEAQ (reference sequence). The CDR3 reads CASSLIRDYSYNEQFF. As DNA, the CDR3 is TGTGCCAGCAGCTTAATCCGGGACTACTCCTACAATGAGCAGTTCTTC. The whole variable domain, remainder taken from reference TRBV7-9 and TRBJ2-1, is DTGVSQNPRHKITKRGQNVTFRCDPISEHNRLYWYRQTLGQGPEFLTYFQNEAQLEKSRLLSDRFSAERPKGSFSTLEIQRTEQGDSAMYLCASSLIRDYSYNEQFFGPGTRLTVL.

The CDR3 reads CASSISTGENTEAFF. The CDR3 DNA sequence: TGTGCCAGTAGTATTTCGACAGGGGAGAACACTGAAGCTTTCTTT. This rearrangement joins TRBV19 to TRBJ1-1, with TRBD1 matching 8 bases. The CDR3 is made up of 15 amino acids. The ends lost 3 bases at V and 1 base at J; junction bases unmatched: 4. Germline CDR1 LNHDA, CDR2 SQIVND (reference sequence).

This sequence joins TRBV6-5 and TRBJ2-7; D remains unclear. The CDR3 contains 11 residues. The germline V and J ends were trimmed by 8 bases and 3 bases, with 8 bases remaining between them. The germline gives CDR1 MNHEY, CDR2 SVGAGI. CDR3 in amino acids: CASGLFYEQYF. CDR3 coding DNA: TGTGCCAGCGGCCTTTTCTACGAGCAGTACTTC.

The chain combines TRBV6-1 with TRBJ2-7, with TRBD2 matching over 7 bases. V shed 8 bases and J 4 bases; nucleotides not matched to a gene: 5. This CDR3 is 12 amino acids long. Germline V gene lookup returns CDR1 MNHNS and CDR2 SASEGT. CDR3 residues: CASLGTIYEQYF. CDR3 in DNA: TGTGCCAGCTTAGGGACTATTTACGAGCAGTACTTC.

CDR3 protein: CASSDRGHQGCNQPQHF. DNA of the CDR3: TGTGCCAGCAGTGACAGGGGTCACCAGGGATGCAATCAGCCCCAGCATTTT. V gene TRBV6-4 combines with J gene TRBJ1-5, with D perhaps TRBD1 (5 bases). The CDR3 sequence is 17 residues long. Per germline, CDR1 MRHNA and CDR2 SNTAGT. The V end was cut by 2 bases, the J end by 2 bases, with 16 bases between.

The chain joins TRBV5-4 to TRBJ2-2; D call uncertain. This CDR3 spans 15 amino acids. The germline V gene encodes CDR1 SGHNT and CDR2 YYREEE (reference sequence). Trimming shortened V by 5 bases and J by 4 bases, and 15 bases separated the two germline ends. The CDR3 nucleotides read TGTGCCAGCAGGGCCGCCGGAGATTTCACCGGGGAGCTGTTTTTT. It encodes CASRAAGDFTGELFF.

The chain joins TRBV7-2 to TRBJ2-7; 12 bases map to TRBD2. Germline V lookup: CDR1 SGHTA, CDR2 FQGNSA. V lost 5 bases and J lost 4; bases outside the gene matches: 6. The CDR3 runs to 15 residues. The CDR3 DNA reads as TGTGCCAGCAGCACGACTAGCGGGAGCTGGTACGAGCAGTACTTC. It translates to CASSTTSGSWYEQYF.

The chain combines TRBV6-5 with TRBJ2-2; D assignment may be TRBD1 or TRBD2 (5 bases each). CDR1 and CDR2 from the germline V gene are MNHEY and SVGAGI. There are 15 residues in the CDR3. Trimming took 4 bases from V and 6 from J, leaving 15 bases between them. The CDR3 is CASSSGPSGSGELFF. The CDR3 bases are TGTGCCAGCAGTTCGGGACCGTCAGGGTCCGGGGAGCTGTTTTTT.

This clone has just one count. This chain joins TRBV5-1 and TRBJ2-7; D gene ambiguous. The CDR3 has 15 residues. Germline CDR1 is SGHRS and CDR2 is YFSETQ. V was pared by 0 bases and J by 0 bases, with 10 bases between. CDR3 amino acids: CASSLAAESSYEQYF. CDR3 in DNA: TGCGCCAGCAGCTTGGCGGCAGAATCCTCCTACGAGCAGTACTTC. Based on the CDR3 plus reference TRBV5-1 and TRBJ2-7, the full variable domain is KAGVTQTPRYLIKTRGQQVTLSCSPISGHRSVSWYQQTPGQGLQFLFEYFSETQRNKGNFPGRFSGRQFSNSRSEMNVSTLELGDSALYLCASSLAAESSYEQYFGPGTRLTVT.

This sequence joins TRBV28 and TRBJ2-5; 9 nucleotides match TRBD2. V was pared by 3 bases and J by 4 bases, with 3 bases of the junction left unmatched. The CDR3 extends over 14 amino acids. Germline assignment: CDR1 MDHEN and CDR2 SYDVKM. CDR3 in DNA: TGTGCCAGCAGTTTTGCGGGGGGGCGAGAGACCCAGTACTTC. Its protein is CASSFAGGRETQYF.

The rearrangement joins TRBV7-2 to TRBJ2-7; 7 bases agree with TRBD2. Germline V lookup: CDR1 SGHTA, CDR2 FQGNSA. The CDR3 length is 15 residues. V dropped 2 bases and J dropped 0; count of bases not matched to a gene: 4. The CDR3 spells CASSLQGGGSYEQYF. The CDR3 nucleotides are TGTGCCAGCAGCTTACAGGGCGGGGGCTCCTACGAGCAGTACTTC.